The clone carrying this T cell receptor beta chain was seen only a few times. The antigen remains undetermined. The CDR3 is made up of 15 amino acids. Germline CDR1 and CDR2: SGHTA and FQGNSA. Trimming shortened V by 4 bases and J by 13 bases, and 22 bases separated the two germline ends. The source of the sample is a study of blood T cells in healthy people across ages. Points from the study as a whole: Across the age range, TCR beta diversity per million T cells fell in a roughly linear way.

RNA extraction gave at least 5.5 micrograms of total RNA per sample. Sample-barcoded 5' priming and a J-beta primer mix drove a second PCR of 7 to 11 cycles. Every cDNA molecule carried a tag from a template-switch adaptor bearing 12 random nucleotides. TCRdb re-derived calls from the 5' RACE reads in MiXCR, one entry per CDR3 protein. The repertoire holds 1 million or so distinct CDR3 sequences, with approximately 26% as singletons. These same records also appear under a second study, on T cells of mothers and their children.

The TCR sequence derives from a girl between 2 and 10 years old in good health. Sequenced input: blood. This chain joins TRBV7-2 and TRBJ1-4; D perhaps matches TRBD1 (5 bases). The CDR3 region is CASSSAGTLNGRLFF. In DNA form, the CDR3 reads TGTGCCAGCAGCTCCGCCGGGACCCTCAATGGGCGACTGTTTTTT.